This T cell receptor (beta chain) derives from a study of T cell repertoires in cytomegalovirus infection. Study-level background: Public TCR beta signature analysis indicated the presence of both CMV infection and matching HLA type.

TCRdb re-analysed the reads in MiXCR, keeping a single row per CDR3 protein. The sample contains under 350,000 distinct CDR3 sequences, over 7.5% of which appear only once. The CDR3 has 14 amino acids. The V end lost 2 bases, the J end lost 8 bases, and 13 bases lay between the germline ends. Germline assignment: CDR1 ENHRY and CDR2 SYGVKD. The chain joins TRBV10-3 to TRBJ2-1; TRBD1 or TRBD2 may be the D gene (6 bases each). The sequencing input was PBMCs. The receptor was isolated from a human donor in good health (CMV status not recorded). Some clones in this sample may be carry-over from other donors' samples. The CDR3 sequence: CAISEGGRWDEQFF. CDR3 coding DNA: TGTGCCATCAGTGAGGGGGGGCGGTGGGATGAGCAGTTCTTC.